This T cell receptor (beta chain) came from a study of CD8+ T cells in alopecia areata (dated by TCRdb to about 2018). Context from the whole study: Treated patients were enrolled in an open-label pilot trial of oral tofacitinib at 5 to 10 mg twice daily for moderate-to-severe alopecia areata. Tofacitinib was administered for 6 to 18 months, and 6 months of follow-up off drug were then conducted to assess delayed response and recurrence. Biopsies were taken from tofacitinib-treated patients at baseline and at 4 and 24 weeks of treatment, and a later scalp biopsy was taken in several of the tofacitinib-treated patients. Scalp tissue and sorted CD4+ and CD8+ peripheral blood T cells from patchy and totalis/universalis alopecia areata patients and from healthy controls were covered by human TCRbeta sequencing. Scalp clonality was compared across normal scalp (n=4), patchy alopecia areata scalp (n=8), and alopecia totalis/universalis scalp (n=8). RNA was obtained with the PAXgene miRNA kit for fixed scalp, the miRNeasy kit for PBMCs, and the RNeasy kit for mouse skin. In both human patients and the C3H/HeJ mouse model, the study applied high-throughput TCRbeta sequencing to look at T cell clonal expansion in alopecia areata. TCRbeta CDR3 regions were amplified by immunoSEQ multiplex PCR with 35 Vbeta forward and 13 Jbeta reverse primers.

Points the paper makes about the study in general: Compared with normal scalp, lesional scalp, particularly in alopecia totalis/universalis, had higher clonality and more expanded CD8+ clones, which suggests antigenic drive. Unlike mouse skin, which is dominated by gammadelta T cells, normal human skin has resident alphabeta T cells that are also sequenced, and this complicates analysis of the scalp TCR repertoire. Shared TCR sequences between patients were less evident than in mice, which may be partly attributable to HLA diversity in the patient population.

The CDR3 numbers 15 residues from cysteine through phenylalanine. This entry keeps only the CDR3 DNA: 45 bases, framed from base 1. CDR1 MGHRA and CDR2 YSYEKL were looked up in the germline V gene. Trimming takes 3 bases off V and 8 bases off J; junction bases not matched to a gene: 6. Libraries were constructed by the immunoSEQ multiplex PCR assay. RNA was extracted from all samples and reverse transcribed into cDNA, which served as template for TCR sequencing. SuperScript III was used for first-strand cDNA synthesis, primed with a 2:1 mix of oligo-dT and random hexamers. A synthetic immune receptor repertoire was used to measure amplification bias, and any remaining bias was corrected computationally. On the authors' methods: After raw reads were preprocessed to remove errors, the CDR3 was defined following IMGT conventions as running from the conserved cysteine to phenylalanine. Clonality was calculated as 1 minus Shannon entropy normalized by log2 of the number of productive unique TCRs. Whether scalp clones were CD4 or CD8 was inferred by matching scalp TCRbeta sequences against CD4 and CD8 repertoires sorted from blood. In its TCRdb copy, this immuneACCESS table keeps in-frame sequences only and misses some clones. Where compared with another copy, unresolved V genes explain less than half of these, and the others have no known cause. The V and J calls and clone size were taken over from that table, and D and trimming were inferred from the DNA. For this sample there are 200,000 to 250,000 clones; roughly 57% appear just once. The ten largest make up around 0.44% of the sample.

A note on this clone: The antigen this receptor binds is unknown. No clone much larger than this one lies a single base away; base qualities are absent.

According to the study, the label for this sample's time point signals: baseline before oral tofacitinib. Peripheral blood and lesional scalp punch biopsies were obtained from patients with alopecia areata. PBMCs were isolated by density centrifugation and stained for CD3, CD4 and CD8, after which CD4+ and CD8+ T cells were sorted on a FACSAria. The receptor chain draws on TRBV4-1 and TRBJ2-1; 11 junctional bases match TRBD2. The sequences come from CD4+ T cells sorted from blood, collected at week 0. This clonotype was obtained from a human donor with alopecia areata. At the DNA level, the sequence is TGCGCCAGCAGCCAGTTAGCGGGGGGGCTGTATGAGCAGTTCTTC. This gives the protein CASSQLAGGLYEQFF.